This TCR beta chain is from a study of naive CD8 T cells in extremely preterm neonates. A word on this clone: No antigen is known for it.

Sequenced by immunoSEQ multiplex PCR; TCRdb stores in-frame clones only, minus some. The sample yields tens of thousands of clones, 70% to 90% seen once. The CDR3 spans 14 residues. V lost 2 bases, J lost 6 bases, and 10 bases lay in between. The germline V gene encodes CDR1 SGHTA and CDR2 FQGTGA. Study conclusions and caveats: Term neonates around 0.4%, young children around 0.03%, adults around 0.01%; preterm neonates shared 2.7%. Preterm CDR3s were shorter than older groups', with fewer N additions and less trimming.

Extremely preterm births at roughly 23-27 weeks of gestation supplied the samples. Sequenced material: naive CD8+ T cells from cord blood. The chain is built from TRBV7-3 and TRBJ2-2; possibly TRBD2 for D (6 bases). This clonotype was sampled from a boy who was born preterm. For the CDR3, the DNA is TGTGCCAGCAGCTTAGGGGCGGGGCCCGGGGAGCTGTTTTTT. Its translation is CASSLGAGPGELFF.